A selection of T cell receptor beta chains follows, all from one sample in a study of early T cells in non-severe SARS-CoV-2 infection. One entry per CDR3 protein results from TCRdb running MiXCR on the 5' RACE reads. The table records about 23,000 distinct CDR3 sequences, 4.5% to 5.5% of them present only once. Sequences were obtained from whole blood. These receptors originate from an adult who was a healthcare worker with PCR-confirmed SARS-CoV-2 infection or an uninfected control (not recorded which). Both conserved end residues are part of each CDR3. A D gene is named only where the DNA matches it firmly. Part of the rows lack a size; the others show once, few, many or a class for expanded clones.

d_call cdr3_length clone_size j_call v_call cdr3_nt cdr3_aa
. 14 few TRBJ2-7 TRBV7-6 TGTGCCAGCAGCTTAGGGGCGCAATCCTACGAGCAGTACTTC CASSLGAQSYEQYF
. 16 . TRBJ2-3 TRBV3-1 TGTGCCAGCAGCCAAGAGTTGAGGGCAAACGCAGATACGCAGTATTTT CASSQELRANADTQYF
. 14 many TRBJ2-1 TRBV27 TGTGCCAGCAGTTTGGACTATCTTTACAATGAGCAGTTCTTC CASSLDYLYNEQFF
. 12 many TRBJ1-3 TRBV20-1 TGCAGTGCTAGGTTAGAAGGAAACACCATATATTTT CSARLEGNTIYF
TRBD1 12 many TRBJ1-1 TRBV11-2 TGTGCCAGCAGCTGGGGACAGGCTGAAGCTTTCTTT CASSWGQAEAFF
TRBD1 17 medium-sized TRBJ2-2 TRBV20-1 TGCAGTGCTAGAGACCCCGGACAGGGGGTAAACACCGGGGAGCTGTTTTTT CSARDPGQGVNTGELFF
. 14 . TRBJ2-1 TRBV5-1 TGCGCCAGCAGCTTGGCTCATGTCCGGGACGAGCAGTTCTTC CASSLAHVRDEQFF
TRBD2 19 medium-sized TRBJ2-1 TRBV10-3 TGTGCCATCAGTGAGTCGGCTAGCGGGAGGGTCAGCTCCTACAATGAGCAGTTCTTC CAISESASGRVSSYNEQFF
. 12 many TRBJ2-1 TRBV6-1 TGTGCCACCGACCCAATTTACAATGAGCAGTTCTTC CATDPIYNEQFF
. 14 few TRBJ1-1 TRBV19 TGTGCCAGTAGTATTTCGGCAGGGAACACTGAAGCTTTCTTT CASSISAGNTEAFF
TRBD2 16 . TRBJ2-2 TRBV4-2 TGTGCCAGCAGCCAAGAAGCGGGAGTGGCCGCCGGGGAGCTGTTTTTT CASSQEAGVAAGELFF
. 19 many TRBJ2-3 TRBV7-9 TGTGCCAGCAGCTTTGTCTCTGATGTCGGGAGCCCCGCCATTTATACGCAGTATTTT CASSFVSDVGSPAIYTQYF
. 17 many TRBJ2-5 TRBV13 TGTGCCAGCAGCTTAGCGGGGTACGGTTCGTCACAGGAGACCCAGTACTTC CASSLAGYGSSQETQYF
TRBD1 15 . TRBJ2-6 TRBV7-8 TGTGCAGCAGGACAGGGGGCGTCTGGGGCCAACGTCCTGACTTTC CAAGQGASGANVLTF
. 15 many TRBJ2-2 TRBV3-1 TGTGCCAGCAGCCAAGAATTGCTACACACCGGGGAGCTGTTTTTT CASSQELLHTGELFF
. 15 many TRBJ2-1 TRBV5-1 TGCGCCAGCAGCTTGGAACAGGGTAGAGGAAATGAGCAGTTCTTC CASSLEQGRGNEQFF
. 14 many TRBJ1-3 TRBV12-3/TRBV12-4 TGTGCCAGCAGTCAAACGAGCTCTGGAAACACCATATATTTT CASSQTSSGNTIYF
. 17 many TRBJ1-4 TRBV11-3 TGTGCCAGCAGCTTAGGGGCACGGACCTCAACTAATGAAAAACTGTTTTTT CASSLGARTSTNEKLFF
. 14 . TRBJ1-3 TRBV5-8 TGTGCCAGCAGCTTAGGTCTTCCCGGAAACACCATATATTTT CASSLGLPGNTIYF
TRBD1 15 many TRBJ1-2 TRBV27 TGTGCCAGCAGTTCCGACAGGGATCGGGGCTATGGCTACACCTTC CASSSDRDRGYGYTF
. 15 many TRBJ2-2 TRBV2 TGTGCCAGCACCCCTACAAGCCAGGGGGGCGGGGAGCTGTTTTTT CASTPTSQGGGELFF
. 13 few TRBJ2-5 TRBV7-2 TGTGCCAGCAGCCGACAGTCTCAAGAGACCCAGTACTTC CASSRQSQETQYF
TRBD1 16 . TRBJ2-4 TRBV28 TGTGCCAGCAGTCGCCCGGGACAGGTAGCCAAAAACATTCAGTACTTC CASSRPGQVAKNIQYF
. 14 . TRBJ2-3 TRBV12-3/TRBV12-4 TGTGCCAGCAGCTTGGACAGCAGCACAGATACGCAGTATTTT CASSLDSSTDTQYF
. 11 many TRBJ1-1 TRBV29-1 TGCAGCGCCAGGGGTTACACTGAAGCTTTCTTT CSARGYTEAFF
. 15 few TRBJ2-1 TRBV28 TGTGCCAGCAGTTTAGTTTCAGGGACCTACAATGAGCAGTTCTTC CASSLVSGTYNEQFF
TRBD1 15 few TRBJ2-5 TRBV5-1 TGCGCCAGCAGCCCGGAGACAGGGGTTACGGAGACCCAGTACTTC CASSPETGVTETQYF
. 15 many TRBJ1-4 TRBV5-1 TGCGCCAGCAGCTCCGGACCAAATAGGAATGAAAAACTGTTTTTT CASSSGPNRNEKLFF
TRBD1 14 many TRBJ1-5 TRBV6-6 TGTGCCAGCATTAGACAGGGCGCGGCTCAGCCCCAGCATTTT CASIRQGAAQPQHF
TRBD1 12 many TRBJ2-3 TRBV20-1 TGCAGTGCTTCACAGGGGACGTATACGCAGTATTTT CSASQGTYTQYF
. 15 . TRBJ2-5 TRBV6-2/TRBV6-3 TGTGCCAGCATTTCGGGAGTGCCCGAGGGGGAGACCCAGTACTTC CASISGVPEGETQYF
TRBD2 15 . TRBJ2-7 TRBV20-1 TGCAGTGCTACTTACCCGACTAGCGGGTCCTACGAGCAGTACTTC CSATYPTSGSYEQYF
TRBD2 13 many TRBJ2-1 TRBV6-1 TGTGCCAGCGGGACTAGCGTTTACAATGAGCAGTTCTTC CASGTSVYNEQFF
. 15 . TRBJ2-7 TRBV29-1 TGCAGCGTCTCCTTATCGGACCCTTACTCCTACGAGCAGTACTTC CSVSLSDPYSYEQYF
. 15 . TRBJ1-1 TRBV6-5 TGTGCCAGCACCTATGGACTGTCGGTGAACACTGAAGCTTTCTTT CASTYGLSVNTEAFF